This record concerns one T cell receptor (beta chain) sequence. The antigen is unknown. The TCR cDNA carried a universal primer site and UMIs from 5'RACE template switching. TCRdb re-called the 5' RACE reads with MiXCR, one entry per CDR3 protein. The repertoire has approximately 300,000 distinct CDR3 sequences, about 10% of them found once; the top ten carry 3% to 3.5%. The sample is drawn from a study of T cells after yellow fever vaccination. Study-level background: Low-cell-number fractions were prepared with SMART-Seq v4 Ultra Low Input.

CDR1 SQVTM and CDR2 ANQGSEA come from the germline V gene. The CDR3 has 11 amino acids. Germline trimming cut 4 bases from V and 9 bases from J; bases unmatched to any gene: 4. Whole-study findings and limits: In post-booster samples, most primary-vaccination clones reappeared (approximately 96% CD4, 88% CD8). Abundant clonotypes from the bulk population could get into FACS-sorted repertoires as contaminants.

Material: CD4+ T cells sorted from PBMCs, obtained 45 days after the yellow fever booster vaccination. The chain recombines TRBV29-1 with TRBJ1-2; TRBD1 matches 8 bases. This TCR was recovered from a man between 18 and 29 years old who received the YFV17D yellow fever vaccine. The CDR3 DNA sequence: TGCAGCGTTGGCCGGGACAGGCGCTACACCTTC. Its translation is CSVGRDRRYTF.